The 14 T cell receptor beta chains below all came from one sample that was sequenced in a study of blood T cell repertoires in COVID-19. Sequencing used immunoSEQ multiplex PCR; TCRdb keeps in-frame clones, though not all of them. The sample includes about 200,000 clones, around 89% of them seen just once. Material: PBMCs or T cells enriched from blood (not recorded which). The origin of the receptors is a woman under 30 who had recovered from COVID-19.

The V call is TRBV19, the J call TRBJ1-5; TRBD1 matches 8 bases. CDR3 size: 16 residues. The J segment lost 0 bases and the V segment lost 4 bases, leaving 5 bases of the junction unmatched. Germline V gene lookup returns CDR1 LNHDA and CDR2 SQIVND (reference sequence). The CDR3 sequence: CASSTGTGDSNQPQHF. CDR3 DNA sequence: TGTGCCAGTAGTACAGGGACAGGAGATAGCAATCAGCCCCAGCATTTT.

The V gene is TRBV4-2, the J gene TRBJ2-7, with D unclear. There are 13 residues in the CDR3. Germline V gene sequence: CDR1 LGHNA, CDR2 YNFKEQ. V gave up 0 bases and J gave up 2 bases, with 5 bases separating them. DNA of the CDR3: TGTGCCAGCAGCCAAGAAGCGACCTACGAGCAGTACTTC. It specifies CASSQEATYEQYF.

The V gene is TRBV5-1, the J gene TRBJ1-2, with TRBD1 identical over 7 bases. Germline lookup yields CDR1 SGHRS and CDR2 YFSETQ. The CDR3 is 13 residues long. V trimming: 2 bases; J trimming: 3 bases; junction bases outside the gene matches: 1. CDR3 loop: CASSFGQDYGYTF. The CDR3 DNA reads TGCGCCAGCAGCTTCGGACAGGACTATGGCTACACCTTC.

CDR3 residues: CASSLIPGPSAEAFF. The CDR3 coding sequence is TGTGCCAGCAGTTTGATCCCAGGCCCTTCGGCTGAAGCTTTCTTT. This chain connects TRBV28 to TRBJ1-1, with no clear D. The length of the CDR3 is 15 residues. Trimming removed 3 bases at V and 6 bases at J, with 17 bases between. The V gene's germline CDR1 is MDHEN and CDR2 SYDVKM.

V and J are TRBV27 and TRBJ2-7; 9 positions agree with TRBD1. V was clipped by 1 base and J by 6 bases; unmatched bases: 10. Germline CDR1 reads MNHEY; CDR2 reads SMNVEV (reference sequence). The CDR3 has 16 amino acids. CDR3 amino acids: CASSLLSGTGSGEQYF. The CDR3 nucleotides read TGTGCCAGCAGTTTATTATCCGGGACAGGGTCGGGCGAGCAGTACTTC.

This chain uses TRBV28 with TRBJ1-2; a possible D gene is TRBD1 (6 bases). The germline gives CDR1 MDHEN, CDR2 SYDVKM. The V end was cut by 4 bases, the J end by 2 bases, with 17 bases between. CDR3 length: 16 residues. CDR3 sequence: CASSSGGDTGNYGYTF. Here the CDR3 DNA reads TGTGCCAGCAGTTCGGGGGGGGACACGGGAAACTATGGCTACACCTTC.

This clone occurred once. The rearrangement links TRBV6-5 to TRBJ2-7; D not resolved. CDR3 size: 12 residues. Germline V gives CDR1 MNHEY, CDR2 SVGAGI. V was shortened by 5 bases and J by 0 bases, with 5 bases between the two germline ends. CDR3 nucleotide sequence: TGTGCCAGCAGTACAAGCTCCTACGAGCAGTACTTC. Encoded protein: CASSTSSYEQYF.

In this sample, this clone turned up once. The chain uses TRBV12-5 and TRBJ1-2; 10 nucleotides align to TRBD1. The CDR3 extends over 15 amino acids. The V and J ends lost 5 bases and 2 bases, in that order; junction bases with no gene match: 5. The germline V gene has CDR1 LGHNT and CDR2 FRNRAP. The CDR3 loop reads CASGNWGQGNYGYTF. DNA of the CDR3: TGTGCTAGTGGTAACTGGGGACAGGGGAACTATGGCTACACCTTC.

V is TRBV5-1 and J is TRBJ2-7; D is unresolved. Germline loops: CDR1 SGHRS, CDR2 YFSETQ. CDR3 size: 17 residues. The V gene lost 3 bases and the J gene lost 3 bases, with 22 bases spanning the gap. CDR3 nucleotides: TGCGCCAGCAGCTCCCGTCCGACTGTAGGAAATGACTACGAGCAGTACTTC. Translation gives CASSSRPTVGNDYEQYF.

The rearrangement uses TRBV25-1 and TRBJ1-1; 7 bases match TRBD1. The V and J ends lost 6 bases and 1 base, in that order; junction bases with no gene match: 5. This CDR3 has 14 amino acids. Germline CDR1 reads MGHDK; CDR2 reads SYGVNS. CDR3 nucleotide sequence: TGTGCCAGCAGCGGGGACAGCGAGAACACTGAAGCTTTCTTT. Amino acids: CASSGDSENTEAFF. Looking up the rest from reference TRBV25-1 and TRBJ1-1 gives the full variable domain: EADIYQTPRYLVIGTGKKITLECSQTMGHDKMYWYQQDPGMELHLIHYSYGVNSTEKGDLSSESTVSRIRTEHFPLTLESARPSHTSQYLCASSGDSENTEAFFGQGTRLTVV.

V is TRBV5-1 and J is TRBJ1-1; D is possibly TRBD1 (6 bases). V dropped 2 bases and J dropped 5 bases, with 10 bases sitting between them. Germline CDR1 SGHRS, CDR2 YFSETQ. CDR3 size: 13 residues. CDR3 in amino acids: CASSLSGATEAFF. The CDR3 DNA is TGCGCCAGCAGCTTATCAGGGGCGACTGAAGCTTTCTTT.

This chain connects TRBV2 to TRBJ2-7; perhaps TRBD2 as D (6 bases). This CDR3 has 15 amino acids. Germline CDR1 is SNHLY and CDR2 is FYNNEI. Trimming shortened V by 1 base and J by 3 bases, and 13 bases separated the two germline ends. The CDR3 region is CASSEGPGGIYEQYF. The CDR3 DNA reads TGTGCCAGCAGTGAAGGGCCTGGCGGGATCTACGAGCAGTACTTC.

The rearrangement uses TRBV9 and TRBJ2-1, with D perhaps matching TRBD2 (5 bases). Trimming shortened V by 1 base and J by 2 bases, and 16 bases separated the two germline ends. This CDR3 contains 17 residues. CDR1 is SGDLS, CDR2 YYNGEE, per germline. Written as DNA, the CDR3 is TGTGCCAGCAGCGTATACAGCGGCAAGACCCCCTACAATGAGCAGTTCTTC. Its protein is CASSVYSGKTPYNEQFF.

The V call is TRBV27, the J call TRBJ2-5; 12 bases agree with TRBD2. Germline CDR1 MNHEY, CDR2 SMNVEV (reference sequence). The V segment lost 5 bases and the J segment 5 bases; nucleotides outside the gene matches: 6. The CDR3 length is 15 residues. The CDR3 region has the DNA TGTGCCAGCAGTCCTAGCGGGGGGGCAAAGGAGACCCAGTACTTC. As protein: CASSPSGGAKETQYF.